The 14 T cell receptor beta chains below were found in one sample sequenced in a study of PD-L1 blockade in urothelial cancer. Using immunoSEQ multiplex PCR, the repertoire was profiled, and TCRdb retains in-frame clones only, with some absent. The table lists around 66,000 clones, about nine tenths of them singletons. This sample's time point: peripheral blood 6 weeks after treatment start. The material was PBMCs, obtained around atezolizumab (anti-PD-L1) treatment. The receptor source for this set is a man aged 60-69 years with urothelial cancer.

This sequence joins TRBV5-1 and TRBJ1-2; TRBD1 is a possible D gene (5 bases). The CDR3 is made up of 11 amino acids. The ends were cut back, 0 bases at V and 10 bases at J, with 7 bases in the middle. Germline V gene sequence: CDR1 SGHRS, CDR2 YFSETQ. CDR3 amino acids: CASSLGQFYTF. The CDR3 nucleotides are TGCGCCAGCAGCTTGGGACAGTTCTACACCTTC. Looking up the rest from reference TRBV5-1 and TRBJ1-2 gives the full variable domain: KAGVTQTPRYLIKTRGQQVTLSCSPISGHRSVSWYQQTPGQGLQFLFEYFSETQRNKGNFPGRFSGRQFSNSRSEMNVSTLELGDSALYLCASSLGQFYTFGSGTRLTVV.

Note on this clone: At one boundary the junction diverges from the germline segment, which might be a read error. This sequence joins TRBV7-7 and TRBJ2-2; D gene unclear. The CDR3 covers 12 residues. Germline V CDR1 and CDR2: SSHAT, FNYEAQ (reference sequence). CDR3 DNA: TGTGCTAGCAGCTACTACACCGGGGAGCTGTTTTTT. Amino acid sequence: CASSYYTGELFF.

The V and J genes are TRBV6-5 and TRBJ2-7, with D uncertain. Germline CDR1 and CDR2: MNHEY and SVGAGI. The CDR3 length is 11 residues. Trimming removed 4 bases from V and 4 bases from J, with 5 bases in between. The CDR3 DNA follows: TGTGCCAGCAGTTCGAGGTACGAGCAGTACTTC. Protein product: CASSSRYEQYF.

The rearrangement links TRBV15 to TRBJ2-7, with a tentative D call TRBD1 (6 bases). Germline loops: CDR1 LNHNV, CDR2 YYDKDF (reference sequence). This CDR3 spans 13 amino acids. The ends were cut back, 5 bases at V and 0 bases at J, with 8 bases in the middle. In DNA form, the CDR3 reads TGTGCCACCAGCTCAGGGGTCTCCTACGAGCAGTACTTC. Protein: CATSSGVSYEQYF.

With regard to this clone: The sample holds other DNA sequences that translate to the same CDR3. The chain has TRBV7-2 and TRBJ2-7, with D hard to call. Germline V gene sequence: CDR1 SGHTA, CDR2 FQGNSA. Trimming took 3 bases from V and 4 from J, leaving 7 bases between them. The CDR3 extends over 12 amino acids. CDR3 residues: CASSFPRYEQYF. The DNA of the CDR3 is TGTGCCAGCAGCTTCCCCCGTTACGAGCAGTACTTC.

This clone has a single count. The chain has TRBV5-1 and TRBJ2-7; 9 bases agree with TRBD1. CDR1 is SGHRS and CDR2 is YFSETQ in the germline V gene. The CDR3 loop spans 15 amino acids. J gave up 4 bases and V 3 bases, and 8 bases lay outside the gene matches. CDR3 bases: TGCGCCAGCAGCTCTACGACAGGGGGTGTATACGAGCAGTACTTC. Translated: CASSSTTGGVYEQYF.

The chain has TRBV6-1 and TRBJ2-1, with D possibly being TRBD2 (6 bases). The CDR3 consists of 14 residues. Between the trimmed V and J ends, which lost 6 bases and 9 bases, there was a span of 18 bases. The germline CDR1 and CDR2 sequences are MNHNS and SASEGT. The CDR3 spells CASSSALAVTEQFF. DNA for the CDR3: TGTGCCAGCAGCTCGGCACTAGCAGTTACTGAGCAGTTCTTC.

CDR3 region: CASSRTGSNTEAFF. As DNA, the CDR3 is TGTGCCAGCAGCCGGACAGGGTCGAACACTGAAGCTTTCTTT. The chain carries TRBV7-9 and TRBJ1-1; 8 nucleotides line up with TRBD1. This CDR3 contains 14 residues. J gave up 1 base and V 5 bases, and 3 bases lay outside the gene matches. The germline CDR1 and CDR2 sequences are SEHNR and FQNEAQ (reference sequence).

In this sample, this clone turned up a few times. The chain's CDR3 is CASRGAGVADTQYF. CDR3 sequence (DNA): TGTGCCAGCAGGGGCGCGGGGGTGGCAGATACGCAGTATTTT. The rearrangement uses TRBV11-3 and TRBJ2-3; 7 nucleotides line up with TRBD2. J gave up 4 bases and V 6 bases, and 7 bases lay outside the gene matches. Germline-derived CDR1 and CDR2 are SGHNT and YENEEA. This CDR3 is built from 14 residues.

This chain joins TRBV7-9 and TRBJ2-1, with 10 bases that match TRBD2. There are 15 residues in the CDR3. From germline, CDR1 is SEHNR and CDR2 FQNEAQ (reference sequence). The V segment lost 2 bases and the J segment 7 bases; nucleotides outside the gene matches: 5. CDR3 sequence: CASSLSLAGANEQFF. The CDR3 DNA reads as TGTGCCAGCAGCTTAAGTCTAGCGGGGGCGAATGAGCAGTTCTTC.

The chain has TRBV5-6 and TRBJ1-6; D is uncertain. CDR3 length: 17 residues. Germline-derived CDR1 and CDR2 are SGHDT and YYEEEE. V was pared by 2 bases and J by 4 bases, with 16 bases between. The CDR3 is CASSFGLEETYNSPLHF. The CDR3 DNA is TGTGCCAGCAGCTTCGGACTAGAAGAAACTTATAATTCACCCCTCCACTTT.

CDR3 sequence (DNA): TGTGCCAGTAGTATGCGGCAGGGAAAGGCTGAAGCTTTCTTT. Encoded protein: CASSMRQGKAEAFF. J is TRBJ1-1 and V is TRBV19; D is possibly TRBD1 (5 bases). The CDR3 is 14 amino acids. Trimming took 3 bases from V and 6 from J, leaving 14 bases between them. Germline assignment: CDR1 LNHDA and CDR2 SQIVND (reference sequence).

The chain has TRBV2 and TRBJ2-7; 8 positions agree with TRBD2. The V gene's germline CDR1 is SNHLY and CDR2 FYNNEI. CDR3 size: 16 residues. Trimming cost V 4 bases and J 1 base; bases outside gene matches: 9. CDR3 residues: CASSATSGGPSYEQYF. CDR3 bases: TGTGCCAGCAGTGCCACTAGCGGAGGCCCTTCCTACGAGCAGTACTTC. Full variable domain (outside the CDR3, taken from reference TRBV2 and TRBJ2-7): EPEVTQTPSHQVTQMGQEVILRCVPISNHLYFYWYRQILGQKVEFLVSFYNNEISEKSEIFDDQFSVERPDGSNFTLKIRSTKLEDSAMYFCASSATSGGPSYEQYFGPGTRLTVT.

The CDR3 bases are TGCGCCAGCAGCTTCGCACACACTAGCGGCTCCTACGAGCAGTACTTC. It yields the protein CASSFAHTSGSYEQYF. The chain combines TRBV5-1 with TRBJ2-7; TRBD2 aligns across 8 bases. V gave up 2 bases and J gave up 0 bases; unmatched junction bases: 7. Germline V gene lookup returns CDR1 SGHRS and CDR2 YFSETQ. This CDR3 region has 16 residues. Complete variable domain (other parts from reference TRBV5-1 and TRBJ2-7): KAGVTQTPRYLIKTRGQQVTLSCSPISGHRSVSWYQQTPGQGLQFLFEYFSETQRNKGNFPGRFSGRQFSNSRSEMNVSTLELGDSALYLCASSFAHTSGSYEQYFGPGTRLTVT.